This T cell receptor beta chain was captured in a study of blood T cell repertoires in COVID-19. V lost 0 bases, J lost 0 bases, and 19 bases lay in between. The CDR3 runs to 19 residues. Germline CDR1 and CDR2: MGHRA and YSYEKL. As processed by the authors: Estimated nucleated cell counts came from reference gene primer amplification. Clones were sequenced by immunoSEQ multiplex PCR, and TCRdb holds only the in-frame ones, with some missing. The V and J calls and the clone size are those of that table, but D and trimming were determined from the DNA. The sample records 150,000 to 200,000 clones, roughly 89% being singletons.

This sequence originates from a woman in her 70s with COVID-19, enrolled during active disease. This chain links TRBV4-1 with TRBJ2-3; a weak D match, TRBD2 (5 bases). Specimen: peripheral blood. For the CDR3, the DNA is TGCGCCAGCAGCCAAGATCCGGCTAGCTTCACTCATAGCACAGATACGCAGTATTTT. Translating it yields CASSQDPASFTHSTDTQYF.